This T cell receptor (beta chain) was obtained from a study of CD8+CD57+ T cells in acquired aplastic anemia. For the study at large: On average, sorted CD4+ and CD8+ cells gave roughly 3 ug of DNA. General observations from the study: The study identified twenty-nine CD8+ CDR3 sequences shared by patients and controls. Controls did not differ significantly from patients in CD8+ Simpson's diversity.

Genomic DNA constituted the template upon which TCR beta VDJ and CDR3 profiling was performed. TCRdb re-called the reads through MiXCR, storing one row per CDR3 protein. The sample shows around 64,000 distinct CDR3 sequences, over 45% of them seen only once. This clonotype was detected ten times or more. Antigen specificity is unknown. This TCR was sampled from a human donor in good health, serving as a control. Sequenced sample: sorted CD4+, CD8+, or CD8+CD57+ T cells (not recorded which) from PBMCs.

The CDR3 DNA reads as TGTGCCAGCAGTTTCGGCAGGCGGGGAGGTAATGAAAAACTGTTTTTT. Encoded protein: CASSFGRRGGNEKLFF. This chain uses TRBV12-3 or TRBV12-4 with TRBJ1-4; D gene unclear. The CDR3 extends over 16 amino acids. Trimming removed 3 bases at V and 4 bases at J, with 15 bases between.